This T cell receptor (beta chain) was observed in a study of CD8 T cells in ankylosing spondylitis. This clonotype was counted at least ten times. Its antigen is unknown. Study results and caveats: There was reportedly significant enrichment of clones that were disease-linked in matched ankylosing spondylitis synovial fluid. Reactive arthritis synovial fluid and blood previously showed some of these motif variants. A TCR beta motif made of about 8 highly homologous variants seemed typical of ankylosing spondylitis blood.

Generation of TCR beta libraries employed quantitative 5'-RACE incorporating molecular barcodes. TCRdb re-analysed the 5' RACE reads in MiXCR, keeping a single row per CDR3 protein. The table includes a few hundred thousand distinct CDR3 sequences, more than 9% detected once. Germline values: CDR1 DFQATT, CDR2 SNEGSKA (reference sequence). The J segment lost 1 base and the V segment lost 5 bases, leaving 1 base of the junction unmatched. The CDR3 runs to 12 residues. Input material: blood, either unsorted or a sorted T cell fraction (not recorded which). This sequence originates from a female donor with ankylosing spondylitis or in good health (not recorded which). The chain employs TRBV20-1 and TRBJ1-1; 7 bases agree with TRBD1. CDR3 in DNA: TGCAGTGCTTGGACAGGGAACACTGAAGCTTTCTTT. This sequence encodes CSAWTGNTEAFF.